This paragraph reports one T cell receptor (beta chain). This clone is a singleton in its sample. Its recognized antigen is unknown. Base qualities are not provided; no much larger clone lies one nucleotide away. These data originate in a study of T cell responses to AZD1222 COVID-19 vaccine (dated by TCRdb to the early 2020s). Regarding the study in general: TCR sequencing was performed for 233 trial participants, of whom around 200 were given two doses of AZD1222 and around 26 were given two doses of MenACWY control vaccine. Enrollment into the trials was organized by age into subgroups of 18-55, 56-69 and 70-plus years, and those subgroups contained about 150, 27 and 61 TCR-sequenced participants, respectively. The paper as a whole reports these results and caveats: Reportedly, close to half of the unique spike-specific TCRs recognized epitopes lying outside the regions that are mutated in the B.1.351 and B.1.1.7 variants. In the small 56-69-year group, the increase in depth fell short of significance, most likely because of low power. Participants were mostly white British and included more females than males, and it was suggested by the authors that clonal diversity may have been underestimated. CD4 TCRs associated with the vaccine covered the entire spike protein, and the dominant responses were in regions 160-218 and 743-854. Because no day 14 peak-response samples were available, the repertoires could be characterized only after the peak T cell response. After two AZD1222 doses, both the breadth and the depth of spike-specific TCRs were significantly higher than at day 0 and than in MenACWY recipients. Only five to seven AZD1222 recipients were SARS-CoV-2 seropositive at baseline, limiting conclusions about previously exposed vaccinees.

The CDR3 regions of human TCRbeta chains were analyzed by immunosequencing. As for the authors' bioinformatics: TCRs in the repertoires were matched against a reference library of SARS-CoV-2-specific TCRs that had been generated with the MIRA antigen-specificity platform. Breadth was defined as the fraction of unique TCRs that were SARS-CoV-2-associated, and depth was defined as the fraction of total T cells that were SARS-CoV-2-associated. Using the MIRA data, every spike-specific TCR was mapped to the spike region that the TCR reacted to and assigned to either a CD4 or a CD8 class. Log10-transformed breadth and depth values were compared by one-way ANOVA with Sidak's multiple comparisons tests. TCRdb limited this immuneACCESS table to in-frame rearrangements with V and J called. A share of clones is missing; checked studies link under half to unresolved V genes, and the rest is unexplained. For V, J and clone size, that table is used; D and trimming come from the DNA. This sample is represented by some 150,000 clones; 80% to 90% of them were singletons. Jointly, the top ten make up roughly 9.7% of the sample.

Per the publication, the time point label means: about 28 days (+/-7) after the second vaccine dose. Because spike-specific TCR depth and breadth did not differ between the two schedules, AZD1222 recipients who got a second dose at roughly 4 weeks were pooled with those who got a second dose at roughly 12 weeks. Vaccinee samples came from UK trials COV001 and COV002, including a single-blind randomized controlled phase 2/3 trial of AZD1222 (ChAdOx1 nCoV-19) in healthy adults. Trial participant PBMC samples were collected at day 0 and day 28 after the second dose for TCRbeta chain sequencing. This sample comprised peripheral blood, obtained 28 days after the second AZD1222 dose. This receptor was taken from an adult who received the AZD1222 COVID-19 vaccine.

The CDR3 protein sequence reads: CASKRTGRGNTIYF. The DNA reads TGTGCCAGCAAAAGGACAGGGAGGGGAAACACCATATATTTT. Recombination joined TRBV6-5 with TRBJ1-3; 8 junctional bases match TRBD1. The CDR3 spans 14 residues, from the cysteine through the phenylalanine. Just the 42-base CDR3 DNA is kept, in frame starting at base 1. In the germline V gene, CDR1 corresponds to MNHEY and CDR2 to SVGAGI. Relative to germline, V is missing 7 bases and J is missing 4 bases, with 6 bases of the junction outside any gene match.